Each of the 12 T cell receptor beta chains below was sequenced from the same sample in a study of shared clonotypes between healthy human individuals. Some clones are missing from TCRdb's copy, which holds only in-frame ones; the method was immunoSEQ multiplex PCR. Altogether roughly 1,600,000 clones are present, roughly 98.5% being singletons, with the ten largest covering roughly 0.35%. Input material: naive CD4+ T cells sorted from blood. Stated subset: CD45RA+ positively selected. Receptors were obtained from a man aged 30 to 39 in good health.

The V call is TRBV7-9, the J call TRBJ2-7; 7 bases are shared with TRBD2. The V segment lost 4 bases and the J segment 5 bases; nucleotides outside the gene matches: 8. Per the germline V gene, CDR1 is SEHNR and CDR2 is FQNEAQ (reference sequence). The CDR3 consists of 14 residues. As DNA, the CDR3 is TGTGCCAGCAGCTCCGGGACTACCTCGGACGAGCAGTACTTC. It translates to CASSSGTTSDEQYF.

This rearrangement joins TRBV6-1 to TRBJ2-7; D is uncertain. The V end was cut by 1 base, the J end by 9 bases, with 19 bases between. CDR1 and CDR2 from the germline V gene are MNHNS and SASEGT. This CDR3 is built from 15 residues. CDR3 bases: TGTGCCAGCAGTGAAGGACTGCTCTCTTTATCAGGGCAGTACTTC. Translation: CASSEGLLSLSGQYF.

The chain uses TRBV6-6 and TRBJ2-2; 10 nucleotides line up with TRBD1. The V and J ends lost 8 bases and 7 bases, in that order; junction bases with no gene match: 10. Germline assignment: CDR1 MNHNY and CDR2 SVGAGI (reference sequence). This CDR3 contains 15 residues. The CDR3 bases are TGTGCCAGCGGACTAACCCGGGACAGGGGCGGGGAGCTGTTTTTT. This translates into CASGLTRDRGGELFF.

This chain connects TRBV18 to TRBJ2-7; TRBD1 might be the D (5 bases). Trimming took off 5 bases at V and 5 bases at J, with 16 bases between the two ends. The CDR3 is 14 amino acids. The germline gives CDR1 KGHSH, CDR2 LQKENI. The DNA for the CDR3 is TGTGCCAGCTCAAGCGTAACAGGTCTCGACGAGCAGTACTTC. The encoded protein is CASSSVTGLDEQYF.

The chain joins TRBV5-6 to TRBJ2-3, with D hard to call. Germline V gene data show CDR1 as SGHDT and CDR2 as YYEEEE. The CDR3 sequence is 13 residues long. The V end lost 2 bases, the J end lost 3 bases, and 7 bases lay between the germline ends. The CDR3, as DNA: TGTGCCAGCAGCTTATTTGGGACAGATACGCAGTATTTT. Translating gives CASSLFGTDTQYF.

The V and J genes are TRBV11-3 and TRBJ2-1; maybe TRBD2 (6 bases). Per germline, CDR1 SGHNT and CDR2 YENEEA. The CDR3 totals 16 residues. The ends were cut back, 1 base at V and 8 bases at J, with 18 bases in the middle. CDR3 in amino acids: CASSLGFGTPLYEQFF. The CDR3 DNA is TGTGCCAGCAGCTTAGGCTTCGGGACTCCCTTGTATGAGCAGTTCTTC.

This chain connects TRBV7-9 to TRBJ1-1, with D hard to call. Between the trimmed V and J ends, which lost 2 bases and 8 bases, there was a span of 15 bases. Germline V gene data show CDR1 as SEHNR and CDR2 as FQNEAQ (reference sequence). CDR3 length equals 14 residues. This CDR3 is CASSLFKAREEAFF. The CDR3 bases are TGTGCCAGCAGCTTATTTAAAGCGAGGGAGGAAGCTTTCTTT.

The genes are TRBV27 and TRBJ1-2, with TRBD1 as a possible D gene (5 bases). Germline lookup yields CDR1 MNHEY and CDR2 SMNVEV (reference sequence). The length of the CDR3 is 16 residues. Trimming pared 8 bases from V and 2 bases from J, leaving 21 bases between. CDR3 nucleotides: TGTGCCAGCGTGGGATGGGGGGATGGGGCGAACTATGGCTACACCTTC. Its protein is CASVGWGDGANYGYTF.

This chain joins TRBV29-1 and TRBJ2-7; D perhaps matches TRBD2 (5 bases). V was shortened by 3 bases and J by 4 bases, with 13 bases between the two germline ends. The CDR3 loop spans 13 amino acids. Germline V gives CDR1 SQVTM, CDR2 ANQGSEA. For the CDR3, the DNA is TGCAGCGTTGAGGGGTTGGGAGATTACGAGCAGTACTTC. Translating gives CSVEGLGDYEQYF.

The chain is built from TRBV19 and TRBJ2-2; weak D call: TRBD1 (5 bases). V lost 3 bases and J lost 3, with 14 bases in between. The length of the CDR3 is 16 residues. Per the germline V gene, CDR1 is LNHDA and CDR2 is SQIVND (reference sequence). This CDR3 reads CASSIGAGRYTGELFF. CDR3 nucleotides: TGTGCCAGTAGTATTGGGGCAGGGCGGTACACCGGGGAGCTGTTTTTT.

The V call is TRBV9, the J call TRBJ1-1, with a tentative D call TRBD1 (5 bases). CDR3 length equals 14 residues. Trimming took 0 bases from V and 3 from J, leaving 9 bases between them. Germline lookup yields CDR1 SGDLS and CDR2 YYNGEE. CDR3 bases: TGTGCCAGCAGCGTAGACCGGGGGGACACTGAAGCTTTCTTT. Protein product: CASSVDRGDTEAFF.

The chain recombines TRBV7-6 with TRBJ2-1; 14 bases agree with TRBD2. CDR3 size: 15 residues. Germline loops: CDR1 SGHVS, CDR2 FNYEAQ. J was trimmed by 8 bases and V by 4 bases; bases with no gene match: 4. CDR3 residues: CASSSGTSGSDEQFF. In nucleotides, the CDR3 is TGTGCCAGCAGCTCTGGGACTAGCGGGAGCGATGAGCAGTTCTTC.